Listed here are 30 T cell receptor beta chains from one sample, sequenced in a study of blood T cell repertoires in COVID-19. Only in-frame clones appear in the TCRdb table, and some are missing; sequencing was by immunoSEQ multiplex PCR. The table records 240,000 or so clones, about 86% of them present only once. Sequencing used peripheral blood. The receptors shown here come from a woman at least 80 years old with acute or convalescent COVID-19.

The V call is TRBV10-2, the J call TRBJ1-6, with 10 bases identical to TRBD1. With 8 bases clipped from V and 12 bases from J, the junction kept 13 bases outside the gene matches. The germline CDR1 and CDR2 sequences are WSHSY and SAAADI. This CDR3 region has 15 residues. CDR3: CASSKLGQGDLPLHF. Here the CDR3 DNA reads TGCGCCAGCTCAAAACTCGGACAGGGGGACTTACCCCTCCACTTT.

There are a few counts of this clone. The chain uses TRBV7-3 and TRBJ2-7; D gene ambiguous. CDR3 size: 13 residues. Germline CDR1 and CDR2: SGHTA and FQGTGA. Trimming pared 5 bases from V and 1 base from J, leaving 9 bases between. The CDR3 here is CASSPPQSYEQYF. The CDR3 coding sequence is TGTGCCAGCAGCCCCCCACAGTCCTACGAGCAGTACTTC.

The chain joins TRBV18 to TRBJ2-7; D might be TRBD1 (5 bases). This CDR3 is 14 amino acids long. CDR1 and CDR2 (germline): KGHSH, LQKENI. Trimming took 5 bases from V and 2 from J, leaving 13 bases between them. The CDR3 DNA is TGTGCCAGCTCAGATTCGACAGCTCCCTACGAGCAGTACTTC. This gives the protein CASSDSTAPYEQYF. Complete variable domain (other parts from reference TRBV18 and TRBJ2-7): NAGVMQNPRHLVRRRGQEARLRCSPMKGHSHVYWYRQLPEEGLKFMVYLQKENIIDESGMPKERFSAEFPKEGPSILRIQQVVRGDSAAYFCASSDSTAPYEQYFGPGTRLTVT.

The chain combines TRBV6-5 with TRBJ2-1, with 7 bases matching TRBD1. Trimming took 5 bases from V and 9 from J; bases not matched to a gene: 10. This CDR3 has 14 residues. Germline CDR1 is MNHEY and CDR2 is SVGAGI. DNA of the CDR3: TGTGCCAGCAGTCTAGAACAGGGGACGGGTGAGCAGTTCTTC. Encoded protein: CASSLEQGTGEQFF.

This clone has a handful of counts. This rearrangement joins TRBV7-9 to TRBJ1-2; TRBD1 is a possible D gene (6 bases). Trimming left V 1 base short and J 0 bases short, with 6 bases between. Germline V lookup: CDR1 SEHNR, CDR2 FQNEAQ (reference sequence). This CDR3 is 14 amino acids long. The CDR3 DNA is TGTGCCAGCAGCTTAGGACAGGCTAACTATGGCTACACCTTC. It is translated as CASSLGQANYGYTF.

V usage is TRBV7-9 and J usage is TRBJ2-7, with D unresolved. V lost 4 bases and J 4 bases, leaving 11 bases between the germline ends. The CDR3 extends over 13 amino acids. From germline, CDR1 is SEHNR and CDR2 FQNEAQ (reference sequence). In DNA, the CDR3 is TGTGCCAGCAGCTCCCCATGGGCGTACGAGCAGTACTTC. It encodes CASSSPWAYEQYF.

This chain joins TRBV28 and TRBJ2-6, with 10 bases fitting TRBD1. Trimming removed 10 bases from V and 0 bases from J; junction bases left unmatched: 12. This CDR3 spans 18 amino acids. Germline-derived CDR1 and CDR2 are MDHEN and SYDVKM. The chain's CDR3 is CATHLEGQGSSGANVLTF. CDR3 coding DNA: TGTGCCACCCACCTGGAGGGACAGGGGTCCTCTGGGGCCAACGTCCTGACTTTC.

V is TRBV6-5 and J is TRBJ2-7; a possible D gene is TRBD1 (6 bases). The germline CDR1 and CDR2 sequences are MNHEY and SVGAGI. Trimming took 2 bases from V and 9 from J, leaving 14 bases between them. The CDR3 loop spans 13 amino acids. The CDR3 protein is CASSYGSGERQYF. The CDR3 DNA follows: TGTGCCAGCAGTTACGGGTCAGGGGAAAGGCAGTACTTC.

The chain has TRBV7-6 and TRBJ1-5; a possible D gene is TRBD1 (6 bases). The CDR3 extends over 15 amino acids. Germline loops: CDR1 SGHVS, CDR2 FNYEAQ. V lost 1 base and J lost 2, with 9 bases in between. CDR3 DNA: TGTGCCAGCAGCTTAGAACAGGGTGGCAATCAGCCCCAGCATTTT. Translated, it gives CASSLEQGGNQPQHF.

This chain connects TRBV19 to TRBJ2-3; 10 nucleotides match TRBD2. The CDR3 has 16 amino acids. The V and J ends lost 3 bases and 5 bases, in that order; junction bases with no gene match: 8. Germline CDR1 LNHDA, CDR2 SQIVND (reference sequence). CDR3 DNA sequence: TGTGCCAGTAGTATCCGGGGAGCGGGGGGGCAAGATACGCAGTATTTT. This translates into CASSIRGAGGQDTQYF.

This clone was counted once. The V and J genes are TRBV2 and TRBJ1-6, with 11 bases identical to TRBD1. The CDR3 length is 15 residues. The germline V gene has CDR1 SNHLY and CDR2 FYNNEI. Losses at the gene ends were 6 bases for V and 9 bases for J; bases not matched to a gene: 7. The CDR3 sequence is CASSALGTGGSPLHF. In DNA form, the CDR3 reads TGTGCCAGCAGCGCCTTGGGGACAGGGGGTTCACCCCTCCACTTT.

DNA for the CDR3: TGTGCCAGCAGCTGGGGGGACAGCCTAAGGGGGACCCAGTACTTC. Its protein product is CASSWGDSLRGTQYF. The V gene is TRBV5-4, the J gene TRBJ2-5; D is possibly TRBD1 (7 bases). Trimming removed 3 bases from V and 7 bases from J, with 19 bases in between. CDR3 length: 15 amino acids. Germline CDR1 is SGHNT and CDR2 is YYREEE (reference sequence).

This sequence joins TRBV29-1 and TRBJ2-2, with D perhaps matching TRBD2 (5 bases). This CDR3 contains 12 residues. Germline V gives CDR1 SQVTM, CDR2 ANQGSEA. V was clipped by 7 bases and J by 7 bases, with 13 bases between them. DNA for the CDR3: TGCAGCGCGGGGAGCGGTGACGGGGAGCTGTTTTTT. It translates to CSAGSGDGELFF.

V usage is TRBV5-6 and J usage is TRBJ2-7; 12 nucleotides agree with TRBD2. CDR1 is SGHDT, CDR2 YYEEEE, per germline. After removal of 0 bases from V and 3 bases from J, the junction contained 1 base not matched to a gene. The CDR3 runs 15 residues. Written as DNA, the CDR3 is TGTGCCAGCAGCTTGGGACTAGCGGGGGTCTACGAGCAGTACTTC. It is translated as CASSLGLAGVYEQYF.

Here the CDR3 DNA reads TGCGCCAGCAGTAACCTAGCGGGGGGGCGAGATACGCAGTATTTT. Translating gives CASSNLAGGRDTQYF. The chain employs TRBV10-1 and TRBJ2-3, with 12 bases aligning to TRBD2. The V and J ends lost 5 bases and 5 bases, in that order; junction bases with no gene match: 5. The CDR3 has 15 amino acids. Germline CDR1 WNHNN, CDR2 SYGVQD (reference sequence).

This clone was counted once. The V and J genes are TRBV7-3 and TRBJ2-3, with D perhaps matching TRBD1 (6 bases). This CDR3 spans 14 amino acids. Germline loops: CDR1 SGHTA, CDR2 FQGTGA. The V gene lost 5 bases and the J gene lost 2 bases, with 11 bases spanning the gap. CDR3 sequence: CASSPGHHTDTQYF. The CDR3 DNA is TGTGCCAGCAGCCCGGGACACCACACAGATACGCAGTATTTT.

The V and J genes are TRBV30 and TRBJ2-1; 9 bases are shared with TRBD2. Trimming took 2 bases from V and 1 from J; bases not matched to a gene: 6. CDR1 and CDR2 from the germline V gene are GTSNPN and SVGIG (reference sequence). This CDR3 contains 16 residues. CDR3 in amino acids: CAWSRLAGTSYNEQFF. In nucleotides, the CDR3 is TGTGCCTGGAGTCGGCTAGCGGGGACGTCCTACAATGAGCAGTTCTTC. The entire variable domain, with the rest obtained from reference TRBV30 and TRBJ2-1, is as follows: SQTIHQWPATLVQPVGSPLSLECTVEGTSNPNLYWYRQAAGRGLQLLFYSVGIGQISSEVPQNLSASRPQDRQFILSSKKLLLSDSGFYLCAWSRLAGTSYNEQFFGPGTRLTVL.

This rearrangement joins TRBV3-1 (or the pseudogene TRBV3-2) to TRBJ1-4; TRBD1 agrees at 9 bases. The junction had 7 bases not matched to a gene; V was cut back by 6 bases and J by 2 bases. This CDR3 contains 16 residues. The germline CDR1 and CDR2 sequences are LGHDT and YNNKEL (reference sequence). As DNA, the CDR3 is TGTGCCAGCAGTTCCGGGACAGGGTGGACTAATGAAAAACTGTTTTTT. This encodes CASSSGTGWTNEKLFF.

This clone was picked up a small number of times. This specimen includes other DNA sequences encoding the same CDR3. The chain is built from TRBV5-1 and TRBJ1-1; 7 positions agree with TRBD1. V lost 4 bases and J lost 1; bases outside the gene matches: 4. The CDR3 extends over 14 amino acids. Germline lookup yields CDR1 SGHRS and CDR2 YFSETQ. CDR3 bases: TGCGCCAGCAGCGGCCAGGGGGGGAACACTGAAGCTTTCTTT. Its protein is CASSGQGGNTEAFF.

The rearrangement joins TRBV11-3 to TRBJ1-1; no clear D gene. The CDR3 runs 13 residues. The V and J ends lost 3 bases and 8 bases respectively, with 13 bases between them. Germline-derived CDR1 and CDR2 are SGHNT and YENEEA. CDR3 residues: CASSFLYTKEAFF. DNA for the CDR3: TGTGCCAGCAGCTTTCTTTACACCAAAGAAGCTTTCTTT. Variable domain in full (rest from reference TRBV11-3 and TRBJ1-1): EAGVVQSPRYKIIEKKQPVAFWCNPISGHNTLYWYLQNLGQGPELLIRYENEEAVDDSQLPKDRFSAERLKGVDSTLKIQPAELGDSAVYLCASSFLYTKEAFFGQGTRLTVV.

This chain joins TRBV9 and TRBJ2-1; 9 bases are a match to TRBD2. This CDR3 has 18 amino acids. CDR1 and CDR2 from the germline V gene are SGDLS and YYNGEE. The V segment lost 4 bases and the J segment 10 bases; nucleotides outside the gene matches: 21. CDR3: CASSPSHRAGGPMGEQFF. The CDR3 nucleotides read TGTGCCAGCAGCCCCTCTCACCGGGCGGGGGGGCCTATGGGAGAGCAGTTCTTC.

The rearrangement links TRBV9 to TRBJ1-1; D perhaps matches TRBD1 (6 bases). This CDR3 contains 14 residues. The germline V gene has CDR1 SGDLS and CDR2 YYNGEE. Between the trimmed V and J ends, which lost 0 bases and 4 bases, there was a span of 10 bases. This CDR3 is CASSVDSRGTEAFF. In DNA, the CDR3 is TGTGCCAGCAGCGTAGACAGCAGGGGCACTGAAGCTTTCTTT.

The chain employs TRBV12-5 and TRBJ2-2, with a possible D match to TRBD2 (5 bases). CDR1 is LGHNT and CDR2 is FRNRAP in the germline V gene. The V gene lost 0 bases and the J gene lost 2 bases, with 10 bases spanning the gap. The CDR3 sequence is 16 residues long. CDR3 coding DNA: TGTGCTAGTGGTTTGGTACGTCTAGCCAACACCGGGGAGCTGTTTTTT. Translated: CASGLVRLANTGELFF.

V gene TRBV7-6 combines with J gene TRBJ2-1, with 8 bases lining up with TRBD1. V was clipped by 3 bases and J by 6 bases; unmatched bases: 7. The CDR3 spans 15 residues. Germline V gene data show CDR1 as SGHVS and CDR2 as FNYEAQ. This CDR3 is CASSLVQGGLNEQFF. The DNA for the CDR3 is TGTGCCAGCAGCTTGGTACAGGGGGGTCTCAATGAGCAGTTCTTC.

The V and J genes are TRBV27 and TRBJ2-1; tentatively, D is TRBD2 (5 bases). From germline, CDR1 is MNHEY and CDR2 SMNVEV (reference sequence). The ends were cut back, 2 bases at V and 11 bases at J, with 16 bases in the middle. The CDR3 is made up of 14 amino acids. CDR3 in amino acids: CASSLGRGSLKQFF. The CDR3 DNA sequence: TGTGCCAGCAGTTTAGGTCGGGGATCCCTTAAGCAGTTCTTC.

The chain carries TRBV11-2 and TRBJ1-1; 8 bases are shared with TRBD1. V shed 5 bases and J 4 bases; nucleotides not matched to a gene: 12. The CDR3 runs 16 residues. Germline-derived CDR1 and CDR2 are SGHAT and FQNNGV. CDR3 sequence: CASSVDRVGSSTEAFF. CDR3 nucleotides: TGTGCCAGCAGCGTGGACAGGGTCGGTTCGAGCACTGAAGCTTTCTTT.

This rearrangement joins TRBV30 to TRBJ2-6; the D gene is possibly TRBD1 (5 bases). V was clipped by 2 bases and J by 4 bases, with 21 bases between them. The CDR3 runs 18 residues. Germline CDR1 and CDR2: GTSNPN and SVGIG (reference sequence). CDR3 DNA sequence: TGTGCCTGGAGTCCACCCCCTCCAGGGTTGTCAGGGGCCAACGTCCTGACTTTC. This encodes CAWSPPPPGLSGANVLTF.

This clone was seen just once. The gene calls are TRBV7-3 and TRBJ1-1, with 7 bases identical to TRBD1. CDR3 length: 18 amino acids. Germline lookup yields CDR1 SGHTA and CDR2 FQGTGA. The V gene end was trimmed by 6 bases and the J gene end by 1 base; junction bases not matched to a gene: 17. The CDR3 loop reads CASSHRRDRTTKNTEAFF. CDR3 nucleotides: TGTGCCAGCAGTCACCGCCGGGACAGAACGACCAAGAACACTGAAGCTTTCTTT.

The chain is built from TRBV2 and TRBJ2-1; 7 bases line up with TRBD2. The CDR3 has 16 residues. Per the germline V gene, CDR1 is SNHLY and CDR2 is FYNNEI. After removal of 1 base from V and 7 bases from J, the junction contained 10 bases not matched to a gene. The CDR3 loop is CASSEDRASGLNEQFF. For the CDR3, the DNA is TGTGCCAGCAGTGAAGATAGGGCTAGCGGACTAAATGAGCAGTTCTTC.

The chain is built from TRBV5-8 and TRBJ1-5; tentative D call: TRBD1 (6 bases). V was trimmed by 7 bases and J by 3 bases, leaving 14 bases between them. Looked up from germline, CDR1 is SGHTS and CDR2 is YDEGEE. This CDR3 is 14 amino acids long. CDR3 sequence reads: CASRRQVHNQPQHF. CDR3 nucleotides: TGTGCCAGCCGGAGACAGGTCCACAATCAGCCCCAGCATTTT. Full variable domain (missing parts from reference TRBV5-8 and TRBJ1-5): EAGVTQSPTHLIKTRGQQATLRCSPISGHTSVYWYQQALGLGLQFLLWYDEGEERNRGNFPPRFSGRQFPNYSSELNVNALELEDSALYLCASRRQVHNQPQHFGDGTRLSIL.